In its sample, the clone carrying this T cell receptor (beta chain) was seen a few times. Antigen: not known. These data come from a study of cytomegalovirus exposure and HLA in healthy donors. Study at large: Membership in the Caucasian-associated ancestry cluster was found for around 81% of approximately 380 genotyped donors.

13 Jbeta primers and 60 Vbeta primers were used for the PCR. Assay: immunoSEQ multiplex PCR; the TCRdb copy retains only in-frame clones and omits some. The table has about 120,000 clones, approximately 9.4% seen once. Whole-study findings and limits: The study designated over 150 TCR beta chains cytomegalovirus-associated. A few CMV-associated chains proved CMV antigen-specific in vitro.

Sequenced input: PBMCs. The sequence came from a young man in good health and CMV-seronegative.

The CDR3 sequence: CASSQDEQGGTEAFF. The DNA of the CDR3 is TGCGCCAGCAGCCAAGATGAACAGGGCGGCACTGAAGCTTTCTTT. J is TRBJ1-1 and V is TRBV4-1; D may be TRBD1 (6 bases). V was shortened by 0 bases and J by 4 bases, with 12 bases between the two germline ends. Per germline, CDR1 MGHRA and CDR2 YSYEKL. The CDR3 has 15 amino acids.